This T cell receptor beta chain stems from a study of T cell repertoires in cytomegalovirus infection. Germline V CDR1 and CDR2: SGHRS, YFSETQ. The ends lost 5 bases at V and 4 bases at J; junction bases unmatched: 8. The CDR3 has 15 amino acids. TCRdb re-derived calls from the reads in MiXCR, one entry per CDR3 protein. This table has more than 200,000 distinct CDR3 sequences, around 9% appearing once. Specimen: PBMCs. This rearrangement joins TRBV5-1 to TRBJ2-2, with 7 positions matching TRBD1. The TCR was taken from a human donor in good health (CMV status not recorded). Some clones in this sample may be carry-over from other donors' samples. The CDR3 DNA follows: TGCGCCAGCAGTCGACAGGGTTCGGGCACCGGGGAGCTGTTTTTT. Its translation: CASSRQGSGTGELFF.